This entry lists 2 T cell receptor beta chains sequenced from one sample in a study of control samples from healthy donors and cancer patients. The protocol was immunoSEQ multiplex PCR, while the TCRdb copy is restricted to in-frame clones and leaves out a portion. The sample lists just over 50,000 clones, about 90% occurring once. The sequencing sample was made of PBMCs. Every receptor here comes from a man between 50 and 59 years old with head and neck cancer.

This chain joins TRBV5-6 and TRBJ2-5; no firm D call. V was trimmed by 4 bases and J by 5 bases, leaving 15 bases between them. The length of the CDR3 is 14 residues. The V gene's germline CDR1 is SGHDT and CDR2 YYEEEE. The CDR3: CASSTWGFVETQYF. CDR3 nucleotides: TGTGCCAGCAGCACGTGGGGTTTCGTGGAGACCCAGTACTTC.

J is TRBJ2-3 and V is TRBV3-1 (or the pseudogene TRBV3-2); D might be TRBD2 (5 bases). CDR1 and CDR2 (germline): LGHDT, YNNKEL (reference sequence). This CDR3 has 16 residues. The V end lost 2 bases, the J end lost 1 base, and 13 bases lay between the germline ends. The CDR3, as DNA: TGTGCCAGCAGCCAACCCCCCGGGGAAGGCACAGATACGCAGTATTTT. Its translation: CASSQPPGEGTDTQYF.